Listed here are 9 T cell receptor beta chains from one sample, sequenced in a study of lymphopenia after photon versus proton radiotherapy. Produced via immunoSEQ multiplex PCR; TCRdb's table is partial and in-frame only. In the table there are roughly 41,000 clones, roughly 84% of which are singletons. Sequencing used peripheral blood, obtained from a patient treated with photon-based radiotherapy. Receptors originate from a man aged 50-60 years with gastric cancer.

This chain uses TRBV6-1 with TRBJ2-7; D not resolved. V was shortened by 4 bases and J by 1 base, with 14 bases between the two germline ends. This CDR3 has 15 residues. Germline V gene data show CDR1 as MNHNS and CDR2 as SASEGT. CDR3 coding DNA: TGTGCCAGCAGTGCCGCCAGAAACCCATCCTACGAGCAGTACTTC. It encodes CASSAARNPSYEQYF.

The chain recombines TRBV7-7 with TRBJ2-5; a possible D gene is TRBD2 (5 bases). The V gene's germline CDR1 is SSHAT and CDR2 FNYEAQ (reference sequence). V was cut by 5 bases and J by 4 bases, with 11 bases left in between. The CDR3 has 13 amino acids. CDR3 loop: CASSLSARETQYF. The CDR3 DNA reads as TGTGCCAGCAGCCTTAGCGCGCGAGAGACCCAGTACTTC.

Only one count was recorded for this clone. V is TRBV7-9 and J is TRBJ1-3; D is possibly TRBD1 (5 bases). Germline CDR1 and CDR2: SEHNR and FQNEAQ (reference sequence). Trimming cost V 5 bases and J 2 bases, with 10 bases left between them. The CDR3 loop spans 14 amino acids. In DNA form, the CDR3 reads TGTGCCAGCAGCCCGACGACAGCTGGAAACACCATATATTTT. Its translation is CASSPTTAGNTIYF.

This clone was observed a few times. The chain combines TRBV10-2 with TRBJ2-3; possibly TRBD2 for D (6 bases). Between the trimmed V and J ends, which lost 8 bases and 3 bases, there was a span of 15 bases. This CDR3 comprises 14 residues. The germline V gene encodes CDR1 WSHSY and CDR2 SAAADI. CDR3: CASVLGGGTDTQYF. The CDR3 region has the DNA TGCGCCAGCGTGCTAGGTGGGGGGACAGATACGCAGTATTTT.

The chain is built from TRBV7-2 and TRBJ1-2; D remains ambiguous. The CDR3 consists of 16 residues. Trimming took 5 bases from V and 8 from J, leaving 24 bases between them. Germline lookup yields CDR1 SGHTA and CDR2 FQGNSA. Written as DNA, the CDR3 is TGTGCCAGCAGCCCCCGTTTAATCGCTTCGGAGGGCGGCTACACCTTC. It codes for CASSPRLIASEGGYTF.

The rearrangement joins TRBV4-2 to TRBJ2-5; 10 bases are shared with TRBD2. The germline CDR1 and CDR2 sequences are LGHNA and YNFKEQ. The CDR3 length is 20 residues. With 1 base clipped from V and 4 bases from J, the junction kept 18 bases outside the gene matches. Here the CDR3 reads CASSQGLSLTSGRARETQYF. CDR3 nucleotides: TGTGCCAGCAGCCAAGGCCTGAGCCTTACGAGCGGGAGGGCCAGAGAGACCCAGTACTTC.

The chain uses TRBV11-2 and TRBJ1-2, with 12 bases lining up with TRBD1. The CDR3 runs 14 residues. The germline gives CDR1 SGHAT, CDR2 FQNNGV. V trimming: 3 bases; J trimming: 8 bases; junction bases outside the gene matches: 4. CDR3 DNA: TGTGCCAGCAGCTTTATTGGGACAGGGGGCGGCTACACCTTC. It translates to CASSFIGTGGGYTF.

The rearrangement uses TRBV4-2 and TRBJ1-2; no clear D. V shed 5 bases and J shed 6 bases, with 13 bases lying between them. The CDR3 length is 13 residues. Germline CDR1 LGHNA, CDR2 YNFKEQ. The CDR3 sequence is CASSTSGGDGYTF. CDR3 nucleotides: TGTGCCAGCAGCACAAGTGGTGGGGATGGCTACACCTTC.

The rearrangement uses TRBV30 and TRBJ2-2; possibly TRBD1 or TRBD2 for D (6 bases each). The germline CDR1 and CDR2 sequences are GTSNPN and SVGIG (reference sequence). The length of the CDR3 is 14 residues. With 5 bases removed from V and 5 bases from J, the gap between germline ends came to 15 bases. The CDR3 region is CAWSTTRGTGELFF. The CDR3 nucleotides read TGTGCCTGGTCTACGACTAGGGGGACCGGGGAGCTGTTTTTT.